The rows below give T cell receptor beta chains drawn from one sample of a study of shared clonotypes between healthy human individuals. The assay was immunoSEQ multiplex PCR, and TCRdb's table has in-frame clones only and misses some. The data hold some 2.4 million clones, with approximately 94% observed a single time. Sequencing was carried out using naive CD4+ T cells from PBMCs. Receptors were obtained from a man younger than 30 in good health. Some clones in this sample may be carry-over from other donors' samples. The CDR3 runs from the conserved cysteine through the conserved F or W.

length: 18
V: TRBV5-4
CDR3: CASSFGGDRMLAKNIQYF

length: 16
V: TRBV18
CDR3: CASSPLPLNAPRVQYF

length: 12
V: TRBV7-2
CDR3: CASSISVDEQYF

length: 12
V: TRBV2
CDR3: CASAGQGETQYF

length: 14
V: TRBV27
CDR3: CASSIIGDQETQYF

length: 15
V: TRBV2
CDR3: CASSEITGSTDTQYF

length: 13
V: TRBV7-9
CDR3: CASSLEYAYGYTF

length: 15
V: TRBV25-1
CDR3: CASSAIGTAQETQYF

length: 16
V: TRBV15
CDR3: CATSRGRGTGNYGYTF

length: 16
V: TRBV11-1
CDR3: CASSSSPGTGANVLTF

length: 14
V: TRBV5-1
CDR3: CASSFTGQPTEQYF

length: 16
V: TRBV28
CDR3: CASSLMVGGLKNIQYF

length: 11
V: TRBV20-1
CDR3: CSARDYFGAFF

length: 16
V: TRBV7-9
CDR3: CASSHLRQGANTEAFF

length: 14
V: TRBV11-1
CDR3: CASSPDSKDYEQYF

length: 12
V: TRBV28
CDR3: CASSLNYNEQFF

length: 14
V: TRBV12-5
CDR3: CASAPTRTPYEQYF

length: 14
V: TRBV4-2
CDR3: CASSQPTSGPEQFF

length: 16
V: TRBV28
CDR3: CASRTPGLAGKETQYF

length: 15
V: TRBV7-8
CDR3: CASRPGLAGPYEQYF

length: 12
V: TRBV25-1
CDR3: CASSEFSYGYTF

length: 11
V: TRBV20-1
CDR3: CSASRYTEAFF

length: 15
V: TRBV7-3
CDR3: CASSLRLAVPYEQYF

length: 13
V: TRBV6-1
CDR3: CASRGPNNQPQHF

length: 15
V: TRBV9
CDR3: CASSARTGEGGGYTF

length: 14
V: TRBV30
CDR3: CAWSLLSSTGELFF

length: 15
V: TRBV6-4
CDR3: CASSRTSGTYNEQFF

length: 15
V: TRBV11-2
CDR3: CASSWGTGGGYEQYF

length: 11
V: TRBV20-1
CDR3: CSARLTGEAFF

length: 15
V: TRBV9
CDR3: CASSVGQGLYNEQFF

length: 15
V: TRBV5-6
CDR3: CASSYSPGTVYEQYF

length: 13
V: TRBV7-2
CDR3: CASSSRYGETQYF

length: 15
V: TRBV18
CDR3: CASSSLTGFNTEAFF

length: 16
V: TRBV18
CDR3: CASSSGQGSIGYEQYF

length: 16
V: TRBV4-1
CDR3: CASSDPLSSMNTEAFF

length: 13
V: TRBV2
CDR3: CASRWQTERIQYF

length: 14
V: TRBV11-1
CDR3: CASSLEGRVDTQYF

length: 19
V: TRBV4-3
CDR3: CASSQVAPIGRSSYNEQFF

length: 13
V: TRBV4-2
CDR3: CASSQIRRTEAFF

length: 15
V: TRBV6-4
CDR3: CASRPGQGSSDEQFF

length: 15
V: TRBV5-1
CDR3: CASSLDQRRTDTQYF

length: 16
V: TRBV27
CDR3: CASSSDRRDRPYEQYF

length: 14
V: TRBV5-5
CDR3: CASSFLGAEYEQYF

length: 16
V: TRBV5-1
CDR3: CASRGGEGSWNTEAFF

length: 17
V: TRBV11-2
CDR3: CASSLRRSGRYYNEQFF

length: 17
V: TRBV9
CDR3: CASSPDGRVGPTDTQYF

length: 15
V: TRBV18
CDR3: CASSRETGEAYGYTF

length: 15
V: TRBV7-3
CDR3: CASSSTGGYTDTQYF